These 22 T cell receptor beta chains were sequenced from one sample in a study of CD8+ T cells in alopecia areata. In each case, RNA was isolated and then reverse transcribed into cDNA as the sequencing template. Generated by immunoSEQ multiplex PCR, the TCRdb table keeps only in-frame clones and is missing some. The table shows around 100,000 clones, with 70% to 90% occurring only once. Indicated treatment: oral pan-JAK inhibitor, 5-10 mg twice daily. The sequencing here drew on CD8+ T cells sorted from blood, taken around week 31, from a patient treated with tofacitinib. The receptors here all came from a human donor with alopecia areata.

V is TRBV5-4 and J is TRBJ2-2; maybe TRBD2 (6 bases). Trimming left V 4 bases short and J 3 bases short, with 16 bases between. The CDR3 loop spans 16 amino acids. Germline values: CDR1 SGHNT, CDR2 YYREEE (reference sequence). The CDR3 region has the DNA TGTGCCAGCAGCCCCCGGGAGAGTTTGGACACCGGGGAGCTGTTTTTT. This codes for CASSPRESLDTGELFF.

The chain combines TRBV4-2 with TRBJ1-1, with a tentative D call TRBD1 (5 bases). Trimming removed 4 bases at V and 4 bases at J, with 16 bases between. Per germline, CDR1 LGHNA and CDR2 YNFKEQ. The CDR3 runs to 15 residues. As DNA, the CDR3 is TGTGCCAGCAGCCCTAAACCCCAGGGCGGCACTGAAGCTTTCTTT. Translation: CASSPKPQGGTEAFF.

This rearrangement joins TRBV19 to TRBJ2-7; D call uncertain. Germline CDR1 and CDR2: LNHDA and SQIVND (reference sequence). Trimming removed 4 bases from V and 6 bases from J, with 10 bases in between. The CDR3 is 12 amino acids. The CDR3 protein is CASSSSGSEQYF. The CDR3 DNA sequence: TGTGCCAGTAGTAGCTCCGGTAGCGAGCAGTACTTC.

The J gene is TRBJ2-1, the V gene TRBV6-5; no clear D. The CDR3 covers 15 residues. Germline V lookup: CDR1 MNHEY, CDR2 SVGAGI. V lost 0 bases, J lost 0 bases, and 6 bases lay in between. In nucleotides, the CDR3 is TGTGCCAGCAGTTACTCAGGTAGCTCCTACAATGAGCAGTTCTTC. As protein: CASSYSGSSYNEQFF.

The chain links TRBV5-4 to TRBJ2-2; 15 nucleotides line up with TRBD2. This CDR3 spans 17 amino acids. CDR1 is SGHNT, CDR2 YYREEE, per germline (reference sequence). J gave up 5 bases and V 4 bases, and 6 bases lay outside the gene matches. As DNA, the CDR3 is TGTGCCAGCAGCCCGGGACTAGCGGGGGGCTCGACCGGGGAGCTGTTTTTT. This codes for CASSPGLAGGSTGELFF.

CDR3 loop: CASTTDLDYPTNEKLFF. The CDR3 DNA reads TGTGCCAGCACCACCGATTTGGACTACCCCACTAATGAAAAACTGTTTTTT. V is TRBV7-9 and J is TRBJ1-4; no clear D gene. The CDR3 spans 17 residues. The ends were cut back, 7 bases at V and 2 bases at J, with 20 bases in the middle. Germline-derived CDR1 and CDR2 are SEHNR and FQNEAQ (reference sequence). The variable domain in full, with the rest retrieved from reference TRBV7-9 and TRBJ1-4, is DTGVSQNPRHKITKRGQNVTFRCDPISEHNRLYWYRQTLGQGPEFLTYFQNEAQLEKSRLLSDRFSAERPKGSFSTLEIQRTEQGDSAMYLCASTTDLDYPTNEKLFFGSGTQLSVL.

As DNA, the CDR3 is TGTGCCAGCAGCTTCGAGGGGGTAGGCTTCGGGGACACTGAAGCTTTCTTT. Its protein product is CASSFEGVGFGDTEAFF. This chain links TRBV7-2 with TRBJ1-1, with D possibly TRBD1 on 6 matching bases. CDR1 is SGHTA and CDR2 is FQGNSA in the germline V gene. This CDR3 is built from 17 residues. V lost 3 bases and J lost 3, with 20 bases in between.

There are a few counts of this clone. The chain has TRBV7-9 and TRBJ2-3; 9 nucleotides agree with TRBD1. In germline, CDR1 is SEHNR, CDR2 FQNEAQ (reference sequence). The V gene end was trimmed by 2 bases and the J gene end by 4 bases; junction bases not matched to a gene: 7. The CDR3 is 16 residues long. CDR3 nucleotide sequence: TGTGCCAGCAGCTTATTGGGACAGGGTACCCCAGATACGCAGTATTTT. Translated: CASSLLGQGTPDTQYF.

The CDR3 spells CASSESPGYEQYF. DNA of the CDR3: TGCGCCAGCAGTGAGTCCCCGGGCTACGAGCAGTACTTC. This chain joins TRBV10-1 and TRBJ2-7; D remains ambiguous. This CDR3 spans 13 amino acids. Germline V gives CDR1 WNHNN, CDR2 SYGVQD (reference sequence). Trimming pared 0 bases from V and 3 bases from J, leaving 6 bases between.

The V gene is TRBV7-6, the J gene TRBJ2-1, with no clear D. Germline CDR1 and CDR2: SGHVS and FNYEAQ. V gave up 0 bases and J gave up 6 bases, with 9 bases separating them. The CDR3 covers 14 residues. The CDR3 bases are TGTGCCAGCAGCTTAGCGCTCAGTTTCAATGAGCAGTTCTTC. Protein: CASSLALSFNEQFF.

The chain is built from TRBV7-9 and TRBJ2-1; the match to TRBD2 covers 7 bases. The CDR3 extends over 15 amino acids. The V segment lost 6 bases and the J segment 10 bases; nucleotides outside the gene matches: 15. The germline gives CDR1 SEHNR, CDR2 FQNEAQ (reference sequence). The CDR3 loop is CASRCNGGLQYEQFF. CDR3 coding DNA: TGTGCCAGCAGATGTAACGGGGGACTACAATACGAGCAGTTCTTC.

This rearrangement joins TRBV2 to TRBJ2-5; tentative D call: TRBD1 (6 bases). Near its end, the DNA agrees better with TRBJ2-7, so the J call may be wrong. The CDR3 runs to 15 residues. Germline CDR1 reads SNHLY; CDR2 reads FYNNEI. CDR3: CARGQTRGPPYEQYF. In nucleotides, the CDR3 is TGTGCCAGAGGACAGACCAGGGGACCCCCCTACGAGCAGTACTTC.

The V gene is TRBV6-5, the J gene TRBJ2-3, with a weak D call TRBD2 (5 bases). V dropped 5 bases and J dropped 2 bases, with 14 bases sitting between them. The length of the CDR3 is 15 residues. CDR1 MNHEY and CDR2 SVGAGI come from the germline V gene. DNA for the CDR3: TGTGCCAGCAGTACTCAGAGGGCCGACACAGATACGCAGTATTTT. Translated: CASSTQRADTDTQYF.

V is TRBV7-3 and J is TRBJ2-3; TRBD2 might be the D (6 bases). Germline values: CDR1 SGHTA, CDR2 FQGTGA. The CDR3 is 15 residues long. The V end was cut by 4 bases, the J end by 1 base, with 12 bases between. CDR3 DNA: TGTGCCAGCAGCTCCCTAGGCGGGGGCACAGATACGCAGTATTTT. Its translation is CASSSLGGGTDTQYF.

The chain uses TRBV6-5 and TRBJ2-3; TRBD2 matches 9 bases. There are 15 residues in the CDR3. Trimming at V came to 9 bases and at J to 0 bases, leaving 7 bases not matched to a gene. CDR1 MNHEY and CDR2 SVGAGI come from the germline V gene. CDR3 coding DNA: TGTGCCAGTCTGGCGGGAGGGACTAGCACAGATACGCAGTATTTT. Encoded protein: CASLAGGTSTDTQYF.

The chain uses TRBV27 and TRBJ1-1; D perhaps matches TRBD1 (5 bases). The CDR3 extends over 15 amino acids. Germline V gene sequence: CDR1 MNHEY, CDR2 SMNVEV (reference sequence). Between the trimmed V and J ends, which lost 3 bases and 0 bases, there was a span of 11 bases. CDR3 loop: CASSLLGPLNTEAFF. DNA of the CDR3: TGTGCCAGCAGTTTGTTGGGACCCTTGAACACTGAAGCTTTCTTT.

This clone has only one observation. The chain joins TRBV5-4 to TRBJ1-1; D is undetermined. Trimming stripped 0 bases from V and 0 bases from J, with 9 bases between. There are 15 residues in the CDR3. Germline assignment: CDR1 SGHNT and CDR2 YYREEE (reference sequence). The CDR3 region has the DNA TGTGCCAGCAGCTTGGCCTCAGACTTGAACACTGAAGCTTTCTTT. This gives the protein CASSLASDLNTEAFF.

The rearrangement uses TRBV5-1 and TRBJ2-7; D uncertain. The CDR3 runs to 15 residues. Germline V gene sequence: CDR1 SGHRS, CDR2 YFSETQ. V was cut by 0 bases and J by 3 bases, with 13 bases left in between. The CDR3, as DNA: TGCGCCAGCAGCTTGGTGGCGGACCGGTTCTACGAGCAGTACTTC. Protein sequence: CASSLVADRFYEQYF.

This chain links TRBV9 with TRBJ1-1; the match to TRBD1 covers 9 bases. CDR3 length equals 15 residues. Unmatched junction bases numbered 7, after V lost 3 bases and J lost 4 bases. Germline CDR1 SGDLS, CDR2 YYNGEE. The CDR3 DNA sequence: TGTGCCAGCAGCGACGCCGGGACAGGGTCCACTGAAGCTTTCTTT. As protein: CASSDAGTGSTEAFF.

Remarks on this clone: The sample holds other DNA sequences that translate to the same CDR3. The genes are TRBV5-4 and TRBJ2-7; 7 positions match TRBD1. Germline V gives CDR1 SGHNT, CDR2 YYREEE (reference sequence). The CDR3 runs to 12 residues. V lost 4 bases to trimming and J lost 4 bases; unmatched junction nucleotides: 2. CDR3 DNA: TGTGCCAGCAGCCCACAGGGGTACGAGCAGTACTTC. Residues: CASSPQGYEQYF.

The genes are TRBV4-2 and TRBJ2-5, with TRBD1 as a possible D gene (6 bases). CDR3 length: 17 residues. With 0 bases removed from V and 4 bases from J, the gap between germline ends came to 18 bases. CDR1 LGHNA and CDR2 YNFKEQ come from the germline V gene. The DNA for the CDR3 is TGTGCCAGCAGCCAAGATCAAGGTAGAGGGGGTCCAGAGACCCAGTACTTC. Encoded protein: CASSQDQGRGGPETQYF.

This CDR3 is CASSGTSAKFTDTQYF. CDR3 nucleotide sequence: TGTGCCAGCAGCGGGACTAGCGCCAAATTCACAGATACGCAGTATTTT. The rearrangement uses TRBV2 and TRBJ2-3; TRBD2 aligns across 10 bases. After removal of 6 bases from V and 2 bases from J, the junction contained 8 bases not matched to a gene. Germline-derived CDR1 and CDR2 are SNHLY and FYNNEI. The CDR3 sequence is 16 residues long.